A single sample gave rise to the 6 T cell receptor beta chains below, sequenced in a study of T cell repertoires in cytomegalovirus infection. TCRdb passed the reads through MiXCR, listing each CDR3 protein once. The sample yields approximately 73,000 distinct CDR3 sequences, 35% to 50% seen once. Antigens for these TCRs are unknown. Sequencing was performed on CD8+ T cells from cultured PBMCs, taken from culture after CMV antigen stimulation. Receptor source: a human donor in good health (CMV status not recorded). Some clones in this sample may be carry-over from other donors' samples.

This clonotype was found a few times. CDR3 nucleotides: TGTGCCAGCAGTTACTCATCCCACGGCAGGACAGATCTCTACGAGCAGTACTTC. It specifies CASSYSSHGRTDLYEQYF. This rearrangement joins TRBV6-2 or TRBV6-3 to TRBJ2-7, with a possible D match to TRBD1 (6 bases). Germline V gene sequence: CDR1 MNHEY, CDR2 SVGEGT. The CDR3 loop spans 18 amino acids. V was cut by 0 bases and J by 3 bases, with 21 bases left in between.

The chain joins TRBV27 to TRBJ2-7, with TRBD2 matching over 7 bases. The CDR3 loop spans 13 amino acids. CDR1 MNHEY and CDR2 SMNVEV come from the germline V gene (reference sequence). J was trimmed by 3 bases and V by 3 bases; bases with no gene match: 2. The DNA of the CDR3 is TGTGCCAGCAGTTTGGGGGGGGGCTACGAGCAGTACTTC. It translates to CASSLGGGYEQYF.

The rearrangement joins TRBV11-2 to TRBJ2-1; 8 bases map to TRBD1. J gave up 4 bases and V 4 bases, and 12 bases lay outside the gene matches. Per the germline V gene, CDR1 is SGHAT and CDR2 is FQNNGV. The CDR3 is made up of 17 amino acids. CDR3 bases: TGTGCCAGCAGCTCCGTGAACAGGGGGGCCTTTTACAATGAGCAGTTCTTC. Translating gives CASSSVNRGAFYNEQFF.

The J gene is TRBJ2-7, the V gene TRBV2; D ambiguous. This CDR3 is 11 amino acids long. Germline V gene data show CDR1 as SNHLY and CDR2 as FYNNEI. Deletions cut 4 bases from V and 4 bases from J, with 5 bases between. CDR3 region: CASSADYEQYF. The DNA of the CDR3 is TGTGCCAGCAGTGCCGATTACGAGCAGTACTTC.

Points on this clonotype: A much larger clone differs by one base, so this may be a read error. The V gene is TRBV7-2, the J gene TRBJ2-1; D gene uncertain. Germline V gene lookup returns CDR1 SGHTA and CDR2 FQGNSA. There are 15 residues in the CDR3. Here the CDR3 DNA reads TGTGCCAGCAGCTTAGAAGGCAACACCTACAATAAGCAGTTCTTC. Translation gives CASSLEGNTYNKQFF.

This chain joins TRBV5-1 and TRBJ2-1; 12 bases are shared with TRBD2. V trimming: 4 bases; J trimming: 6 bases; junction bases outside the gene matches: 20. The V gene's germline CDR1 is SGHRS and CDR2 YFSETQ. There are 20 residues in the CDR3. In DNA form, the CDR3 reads TGCGCCAGCAGCCCCTACGGGATTCTAGCGGGGGGGCAAGTAATCAATGAGCAGTTCTTC. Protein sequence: CASSPYGILAGGQVINEQFF.